These T cell receptor beta chains were read from a single sample in a study of T cell repertoires in cytomegalovirus infection. MiXCR, run by TCRdb on the reads, gives a single entry per CDR3 protein. The sample gives about 900,000 distinct CDR3 sequences, approximately 31% of which show up once; 13% is in the top ten. These TCRs are of unknown antigen specificity. The material sequenced was cultured CD8+ T cells from PBMCs, taken from culture after CMV antigen stimulation. These TCRs come from a human donor in good health (CMV status not recorded). Some clones in this sample may be carry-over from other donors' samples. CDR3s include the opening cysteine and the closing phenylalanine or tryptophan. D genes are given only for firm matches. Some rows have no size entry. The others give once, few or many, or a class for an expanded clone.

>NA|TRBV4-3|NA|TRBJ1-5
CASSQDWRRAEQPQHF
TGCGCCAGCAGCCAAGATTGGAGGAGGGCTGAACAGCCCCAGCATTTT
>few|TRBV24-1|TRBD1|TRBJ1-2
CATSGAGGFYTF
TGTGCCACCAGTGGTGCAGGGGGATTCTACACCTTC
>once|TRBV14|TRBD1|TRBJ1-1
CASSQGQGVGAFF
TGTGCCAGCAGCCAAGGCCAGGGGGTCGGAGCTTTCTTT
>many|TRBV7-8|NA|TRBJ2-5
CAVATEYQETQYF
TGTGCCGTTGCGACCGAGTACCAAGAGACCCAGTACTTC
>NA|TRBV29-1|NA|TRBJ1-1
CSVGEVGETEAFF
TGCAGCGTTGGAGAGGTCGGGGAGACTGAAGCTTTCTTT
>NA|TRBV20-1|NA|TRBJ1-1
CSARAVMNTEAFF
TGCAGTGCTAGGGCGGTAATGAACACTGAAGCTTTCTTT
>NA|TRBV6-2/TRBV6-3|NA|TRBJ1-5
CASSPWDALSTEQPQHF
TGTGCCAGCAGTCCTTGGGACGCTTTATCCACGGAGCAGCCCCAGCATTTT
>NA|TRBV7-8|TRBD2|TRBJ2-1
CASSLSRGGGYYNEQFF
TGTGCCAGCAGCTTATCACGGGGGGGAGGGTACTACAATGAGCAGTTCTTC
>NA|TRBV20-1|NA|TRBJ1-6
CSATMRLGNSPLHF
TGCAGTGCCACAATGAGGTTAGGGAATTCACCCCTCCACTTT
>few|TRBV19|NA|TRBJ1-2
CAAFEGGYTF
TGTGCCGCCTTTGAGGGTGGCTACACCTTC
>many|TRBV7-3|TRBD1|TRBJ2-3
CASSWDRGHTDTQYF
TGTGCCAGCAGCTGGGACAGGGGGCACACAGATACGCAGTATTTT
>many|TRBV5-5|TRBD1|TRBJ1-5
CASSPGQGRNQPQHF
TGTGCCAGCAGTCCAGGACAGGGGCGCAATCAGCCCCAGCATTTT
>NA|TRBV6-5|NA|TRBJ1-4
CASSRLSFYATNEKLFF
TGTGCCAGCAGTAGATTATCCTTCTACGCAACTAATGAAAAACTGTTTTTT
>once|TRBV6-1|NA|TRBJ2-1
CASRQYALDSYNEQFF
TGTGCCAGCAGACAATACGCGCTGGACTCCTACAATGAGCAGTTCTTC
>few|TRBV19|NA|TRBJ2-1
CASSIGGGTDDNEQFF
TGTGCCAGTAGTATAGGTGGAGGGACAGATGACAATGAGCAGTTCTTC
>NA|TRBV7-6|NA|TRBJ2-2
CASSLDPSISGFPGELFF
TGTGCCAGCAGCTTAGACCCCTCCATATCGGGGTTCCCCGGGGAGCTGTTTTTT
>few|TRBV20-1|NA|TRBJ2-7
CSAMENYEQYF
TGCAGTGCTATGGAAAACTACGAGCAGTACTTC
>few|TRBV6-6|TRBD1|TRBJ1-2
CASRPGQPLPSYTF
TGTGCCAGCAGGCCGGGACAGCCCCTGCCAAGCTACACCTTC
>NA|TRBV7-9|NA|TRBJ1-2
CASSDHYGYTF
TGTGCCAGCAGCGACCACTATGGCTACACCTTC
>few|TRBV19|NA|TRBJ2-1
CASSLLDSGYNEQFF
TGTGCCAGTAGTCTTCTAGATTCGGGCTACAATGAGCAGTTCTTC
>few|TRBV2|TRBD1|TRBJ2-3
CASPGQGIHTQYF
TGTGCCAGCCCGGGACAGGGGATTCATACGCAGTATTTT
>NA|TRBV18|TRBD1|TRBJ1-5
CASSLGPGQELLYSNQPQHF
TGTGCCAGCTCACTGGGACCGGGACAGGAACTCCTGTATAGCAATCAGCCCCAGCATTTT
>NA|TRBV20-1|NA|TRBJ1-5
CSARFRGGPPQHF
TGCAGTGCTAGATTCAGGGGCGGTCCGCCCCAGCATTTT
>NA|TRBV7-9|NA|TRBJ1-5
CASSTGRSNQPQHF
TGTGCCAGCAGCACCGGACGGAGCAATCAGCCCCAGCATTTT
>once|TRBV6-2/TRBV6-3|NA|TRBJ2-3
CASSYSKRGAGTDTQYF
TGTGCCAGCAGTTACTCGAAAAGGGGGGCCGGCACAGATACGCAGTATTTT
>NA|TRBV7-6|TRBD1|TRBJ2-2
CASSMGQEVAGELFF
TGTGCCAGCAGCATGGGACAGGAGGTCGCCGGGGAGCTGTTTTTT
>NA|TRBV10-3|NA|TRBJ1-1
CAISDLGTENTEAFF
TGTGCCATCAGTGATCTTGGGACCGAGAACACTGAAGCTTTCTTT
>NA|TRBV28|NA|TRBJ2-3
CASSLGFSATDTQYF
TGTGCCAGCAGTTTAGGGTTTTCAGCAACAGATACGCAGTATTTT
>NA|TRBV6-5|TRBD1|TRBJ1-2
CASSYSSQGAVGYTF
TGTGCCAGCAGTTACTCTAGCCAGGGGGCGGTCGGCTACACCTTC
>few|TRBV6-5|NA|TRBJ2-2
CASSYFRAGELFF
TGTGCCAGCAGTTACTTCAGGGCCGGGGAGCTGTTTTTT
>NA|TRBV6-8|NA|TRBJ2-7
CASSYLGDYEQYF
TGTGCCAGCAGTTACTTGGGGGACTACGAGCAGTACTTC
>few|TRBV7-9|NA|TRBJ1-2
CASSSDTAATF
TGTGCCAGCAGCTCAGACACAGCTGCCACCTTC
>few|TRBV29-1|NA|TRBJ2-7
CSVELGPYEQYF
TGCAGCGTTGAACTCGGACCCTACGAGCAGTACTTC
>NA|TRBV24-1|NA|TRBJ2-3
CATSRGDQVTDTQYF
TGTGCCACCAGTCGCGGGGATCAAGTCACAGATACGCAGTATTTT
>NA|TRBV6-2/TRBV6-3|NA|TRBJ1-1
CASSHPPEAEAFF
TGTGCCAGCAGTCACCCGCCCGAGGCTGAAGCTTTCTTT
>many|TRBV7-2|NA|TRBJ1-2
CASSSPPAGTPANYGYTF
TGTGCCAGCAGCTCCCCACCTGCCGGGACACCAGCTAACTATGGCTACACCTTC
>NA|TRBV28|NA|TRBJ2-6
CASSSGTAGANVLTF
TGTGCCAGCAGCTCCGGGACGGCCGGGGCCAACGTCCTGACTTTC
>few|TRBV27|NA|TRBJ1-1
CASSNFFSGTEAFF
TGTGCCAGCAGTAATTTTTTTTCGGGAACTGAAGCTTTCTTT
>NA|TRBV29-1|NA|TRBJ2-2
CSAERGANTGELFF
TGCAGCGCCGAAAGGGGGGCGAACACCGGGGAGCTGTTTTTT
>NA|TRBV4-1|NA|TRBJ2-1
CASSQRPSSSSVEKAEQFF
TGCGCCAGCAGCCAACGTCCGTCGTCGAGTAGTGTAGAGAAGGCTGAGCAGTTCTTC
>NA|TRBV6-2/TRBV6-3|TRBD2|TRBJ2-1
CASSPTSGGAEQFF
TGTGCCAGCAGTCCGACTAGCGGGGGGGCTGAGCAGTTCTTC
>NA|TRBV6-5|NA|TRBJ2-2
CASSYRGQPGELFF
TGTGCCAGCAGTTACCGGGGTCAGCCCGGGGAGCTGTTTTTT
>NA|TRBV6-6|TRBD1|TRBJ1-1
CASSYSDAGGNPEAFF
TGTGCCAGCAGTTACTCGGATGCAGGGGGGAACCCTGAAGCTTTCTTT
>NA|TRBV11-2|TRBD1|TRBJ2-2
CASSPMTGGGFTGELFF
TGTGCCAGCAGCCCTATGACAGGGGGCGGATTCACCGGGGAGCTGTTTTTT
>NA|TRBV20-1|TRBD1|TRBJ1-3
CSARIGQVHGNTIYF
TGCAGTGCTAGAATCGGACAGGTCCATGGAAACACCATATATTTT
>NA|TRBV7-3|NA|TRBJ2-1
CASSPIPGHLNEQFF
TGTGCCAGCAGCCCCATCCCTGGGCATTTGAATGAGCAGTTCTTC
>few|TRBV12-3/TRBV12-4|NA|TRBJ1-6
CASTDFSSPLHF
TGTGCCAGCACAGATTTCAGTTCACCCCTCCACTTT
>NA|TRBV5-1|TRBD1|TRBJ2-2
CASSWTGGELFF
TGCGCCAGCAGCTGGACAGGCGGGGAGCTGTTTTTT
>NA|TRBV6-1|NA|TRBJ2-3
CASSDLEYGTDTQYF
TGTGCCAGCAGCGACCTTGAATACGGCACAGATACGCAGTATTTT
>few|TRBV6-1|NA|TRBJ2-1
CASSDFYNEQFF
TGTGCCAGCAGTGACTTTTACAATGAGCAGTTCTTC
>NA|TRBV6-2/TRBV6-3|TRBD2|TRBJ2-3
CASDPGLAFTDTQYF
TGTGCCAGCGATCCAGGACTAGCGTTCACAGATACGCAGTATTTT
>few|TRBV6-5|TRBD2|TRBJ2-2
CASSYSLAGGPSTGELFF
TGTGCCAGCAGTTACTCGCTAGCGGGGGGGCCGAGCACCGGGGAGCTGTTTTTT